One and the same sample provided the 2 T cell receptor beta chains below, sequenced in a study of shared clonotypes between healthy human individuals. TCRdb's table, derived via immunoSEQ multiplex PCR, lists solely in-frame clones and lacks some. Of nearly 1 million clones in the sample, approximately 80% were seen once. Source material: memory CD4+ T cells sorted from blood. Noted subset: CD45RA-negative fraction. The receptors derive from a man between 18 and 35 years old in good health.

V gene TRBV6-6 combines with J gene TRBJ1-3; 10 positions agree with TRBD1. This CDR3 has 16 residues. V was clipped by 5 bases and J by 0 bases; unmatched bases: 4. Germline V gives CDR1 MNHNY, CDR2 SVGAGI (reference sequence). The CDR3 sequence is CASSTGTGVSGNTIYF. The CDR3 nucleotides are TGTGCCAGCAGTACCGGGACAGGGGTCTCTGGAAACACCATATATTTT.

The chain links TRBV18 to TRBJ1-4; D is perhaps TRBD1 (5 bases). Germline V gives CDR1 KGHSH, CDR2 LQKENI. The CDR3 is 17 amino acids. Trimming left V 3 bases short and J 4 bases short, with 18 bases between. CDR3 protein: CASSPRQPDTVNEKLFF. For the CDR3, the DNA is TGTGCCAGCTCACCCCGACAGCCGGACACAGTTAATGAAAAACTGTTTTTT.